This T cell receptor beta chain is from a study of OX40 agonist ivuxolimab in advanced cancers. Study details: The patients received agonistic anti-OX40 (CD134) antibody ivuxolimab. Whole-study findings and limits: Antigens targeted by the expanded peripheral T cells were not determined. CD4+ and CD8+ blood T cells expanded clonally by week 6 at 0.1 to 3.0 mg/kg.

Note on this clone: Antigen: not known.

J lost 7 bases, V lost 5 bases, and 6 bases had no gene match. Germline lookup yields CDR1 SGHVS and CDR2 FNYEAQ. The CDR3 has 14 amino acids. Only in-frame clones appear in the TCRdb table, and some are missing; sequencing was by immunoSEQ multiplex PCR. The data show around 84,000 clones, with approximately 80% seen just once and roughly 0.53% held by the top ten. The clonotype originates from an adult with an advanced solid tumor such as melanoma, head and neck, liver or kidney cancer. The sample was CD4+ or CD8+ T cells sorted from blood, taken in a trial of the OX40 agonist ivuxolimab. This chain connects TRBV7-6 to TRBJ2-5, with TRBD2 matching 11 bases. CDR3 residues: CASSNAGTSGTQYF. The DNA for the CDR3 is TGTGCCAGCAGCAATGCCGGGACTAGCGGGACCCAGTACTTC. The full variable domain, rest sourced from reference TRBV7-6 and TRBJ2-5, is GAGVSQSPRYKVTKRGQDVALRCDPISGHVSLYWYRQALGQGPEFLTYFNYEAQQDKSGLPNDRFSAERPEGSISTLTIQRTEQRDSAMYRCASSNAGTSGTQYFGPGTRLLVL.